This T cell receptor (beta chain) was obtained from a study of T cells in Graves' hyperthyroidism and ophthalmopathy. General study results and limits: Within blood appeared most thyroid clonotypes that had expanded above 0.001.

This clonotype appeared many times. As yet, its antigen is unknown. Disease duration was under 3 months in the ophthalmopathy patients, who also had a Clinical Activity Score of at least 3 and a NOSPECS grade of at least 4. A patient was excluded if there was uncontrolled infection, other autoimmune disease, pregnancy or lactation. Amplification targeted TCR beta CDR3 regions from RNA transcripts. Carried out on the TCR CDR3, a first-round RT-PCR used the HTBI primer set. Using its own MiXCR run on the multiplex PCR reads, TCRdb lists one record per CDR3 protein. Of about 410,000 distinct CDR3 sequences in the sample, around 15% were seen once. The sample was blood. The receptor's source is a man younger than 30 with Graves' ophthalmopathy.

CDR3: CASSRQGGYNEQFF. In DNA form, the CDR3 reads TGTGCCAGCTCACGACAGGGGGGATACAATGAGCAGTTCTTC. The rearrangement joins TRBV18 to TRBJ2-1, with 9 bases matching TRBD1. In germline, CDR1 is KGHSH, CDR2 LQKENI. Germline trimming cut 4 bases from V and 4 bases from J; bases unmatched to any gene: 2. This CDR3 spans 14 amino acids.